Each of the 17 T cell receptor beta chains below was sequenced from the same sample in a study of shared clonotypes between healthy human individuals. Repertoires were generated with immunoSEQ multiplex PCR, while TCRdb's copy carries only in-frame clones and drops some. The sample comprises hundreds of thousands of clones, roughly 70% of which are singletons, and 1.5% to 2% rests with the top ten. Sample: memory CD4+ T cells sorted from blood. Noted subset: CD45RA-negative fraction. Source of these receptors: a woman in her twenties or thirties in good health.

The V and J genes are TRBV10-1 and TRBJ2-7, with D tentatively TRBD2 (5 bases). The CDR3 runs 16 residues. Germline V lookup: CDR1 WNHNN, CDR2 SYGVQD (reference sequence). V shed 4 bases and J shed 4 bases, with 20 bases lying between them. Here the CDR3 reads CASSAYRETPLYEQYF. In nucleotides, the CDR3 is TGCGCCAGCAGTGCTTACCGGGAAACGCCTTTATACGAGCAGTACTTC.

V and J are TRBV28 and TRBJ2-5; D uncertain. Germline V gene data show CDR1 as MDHEN and CDR2 as SYDVKM. The CDR3 is made up of 12 amino acids. The ends were cut back, 2 bases at V and 1 base at J, with 2 bases in the middle. CDR3 in amino acids: CASSLAQETQYF. The CDR3 region has the DNA TGTGCCAGCAGTTTAGCCCAAGAGACCCAGTACTTC.

This clone was detected only a few times. The same CDR3 is also encoded by other DNA sequences in this sample. The CDR3 region is CASSSGTATYEQYF. CDR3 nucleotides: TGTGCCAGCAGTTCCGGGACGGCGACCTACGAGCAGTACTTC. The chain joins TRBV6-6 to TRBJ2-7, with D possibly being TRBD1 or TRBD2 (5 bases each). Germline lookup yields CDR1 MNHNY and CDR2 SVGAGI (reference sequence). The ends were cut back, 4 bases at V and 2 bases at J, with 12 bases in the middle. There are 14 residues in the CDR3.

The V call is TRBV9, the J call TRBJ2-7, with 9 bases identical to TRBD1. Germline assignment: CDR1 SGDLS and CDR2 YYNGEE. V gave up 5 bases and J gave up 5 bases; unmatched junction bases: 14. The CDR3 length is 16 residues. This CDR3 reads CASSAETGTGSDEQYF. The CDR3 region has the DNA TGTGCCAGCAGTGCCGAAACCGGGACAGGGAGCGACGAGCAGTACTTC.

The J gene is TRBJ2-2, the V gene TRBV5-1, with D possibly being TRBD2 (5 bases). The CDR3 extends over 16 amino acids. V lost 4 bases, J lost 3 bases, and 16 bases lay in between. Germline values: CDR1 SGHRS, CDR2 YFSETQ. CDR3 region: CASSPILVSYTGELFF. Here the CDR3 DNA reads TGCGCCAGCAGCCCGATACTAGTATCGTACACCGGGGAGCTGTTTTTT.

The CDR3 DNA is TGTGCCAGCAGCTTGGAGACAGGGGGTATGGGGGGCTACGAGCAGTACTTC. Encoded protein: CASSLETGGMGGYEQYF. The chain joins TRBV11-2 to TRBJ2-7, with 9 bases that match TRBD1. From germline, CDR1 is SGHAT and CDR2 FQNNGV. CDR3 length: 17 amino acids. With V trimmed by 3 bases and J by 3 bases, 12 bases remained unmatched. Full variable domain (outside the CDR3, taken from reference TRBV11-2 and TRBJ2-7): EAGVAQSPRYKIIEKRQSVAFWCNPISGHATLYWYQQILGQGPKLLIQFQNNGVVDDSQLPKDRFSAERLKGVDSTLKIQPAKLEDSAVYLCASSLETGGMGGYEQYFGPGTRLTVT.

The CDR3 DNA reads TGCGCCAGCAGGGGGGGTAACTCTGGAAACACCATATATTTT. It specifies CASRGGNSGNTIYF. The rearrangement joins TRBV10-2 to TRBJ1-3, with D possibly TRBD1 on 5 matching bases. Germline V CDR1 and CDR2: WSHSY, SAAADI. The V and J ends lost 6 bases and 0 bases respectively, with 9 bases between them. CDR3 length: 14 amino acids.

This clone is a singleton in its sample. The chain is built from TRBV27 and TRBJ1-5; D ambiguous. V was cut by 6 bases and J by 5 bases, with 17 bases left in between. The CDR3 consists of 15 residues. Germline lookup yields CDR1 MNHEY and CDR2 SMNVEV (reference sequence). The CDR3 nucleotides read TGTGCCAGCAGCCCTCGGGTCTTTTTCCATCAGCCCCAGCATTTT. As protein: CASSPRVFFHQPQHF.

This chain connects TRBV2 to TRBJ2-6, with a possible D match to TRBD2 (5 bases). V dropped 3 bases and J dropped 3 bases, with 6 bases sitting between them. The CDR3 is 14 residues long. CDR1 is SNHLY, CDR2 FYNNEI, per germline. CDR3 amino acids: CASSEDFGANVLTF. CDR3 DNA: TGTGCCAGCAGTGAGGACTTTGGGGCCAACGTCCTGACTTTC.

The genes are TRBV7-6 and TRBJ2-1; TRBD2 matches at 10 bases. Germline-derived CDR1 and CDR2 are SGHVS and FNYEAQ. CDR3 length equals 20 residues. The V segment lost 2 bases and the J segment 7 bases; nucleotides outside the gene matches: 20. CDR3 loop: CASSLNAPPTGLAKLNEQFF. In nucleotides, the CDR3 is TGTGCCAGCAGCTTAAACGCTCCTCCAACGGGACTAGCGAAGTTGAATGAGCAGTTCTTC.

The rearrangement links TRBV2 to TRBJ2-7; 11 bases line up with TRBD2. From germline, CDR1 is SNHLY and CDR2 FYNNEI. The CDR3 is made up of 14 amino acids. Trimming cost V 6 bases and J 3 bases; bases outside gene matches: 4. The DNA of the CDR3 is TGTGCCAGCAGGATAGCGGGAGGGCACTACGAGCAGTACTTC. Protein: CASRIAGGHYEQYF.

This chain uses TRBV2 with TRBJ2-2; D gene unclear. CDR1 and CDR2 from the germline V gene are SNHLY and FYNNEI. The V end was cut by 8 bases, the J end by 5 bases, with 9 bases between. CDR3 length equals 12 residues. CDR3 in amino acids: CASVQSTGELFF. The CDR3 DNA is TGTGCCAGCGTCCAATCTACCGGGGAGCTGTTTTTT.

The V call is TRBV28, the J call TRBJ2-7; D might be TRBD2 (5 bases). The CDR3 consists of 16 residues. Germline values: CDR1 MDHEN, CDR2 SYDVKM. Trimming took 4 bases from V and 0 from J, leaving 16 bases between them. CDR3 coding DNA: TGTGCCAGCAGTTCGGCGGGCAGCTCCCTCTCCTACGAGCAGTACTTC. It yields the protein CASSSAGSSLSYEQYF.

Remarks on this clone: Just one base apart from a much larger clone, this may be a read error. This same CDR3 is encoded by further DNA sequences in the sample. V is TRBV11-2 and J is TRBJ2-5; unclear D gene. CDR3 size: 10 residues. The germline V gene has CDR1 SGHAT and CDR2 FQNNGV. The germline V and J ends were trimmed by 5 bases and 5 bases, with 3 bases remaining between them. CDR3 coding DNA: TGTGCCAGCAGCCAGGAGACCCAGTACTTC. Its translation: CASSQETQYF. Full variable domain (rest looked up from reference TRBV11-2 and TRBJ2-5): EAGVAQSPRYKIIEKRQSVAFWCNPISGHATLYWYQQILGQGPKLLIQFQNNGVVDDSQLPKDRFSAERLKGVDSTLKIQPAKLEDSAVYLCASSQETQYFGPGTRLLVL.

The gene calls are TRBV7-2 and TRBJ1-1; D is unresolved. Trimming cost V 2 bases and J 5 bases, with 9 bases left between them. Germline assignment: CDR1 SGHTA and CDR2 FQGNSA. This CDR3 is built from 13 residues. Here the CDR3 DNA reads TGTGCCAGCAGCTTAAGTAGTGGGACTGAAGCTTTCTTT. Its protein product is CASSLSSGTEAFF.

This clone was recorded a few times. This rearrangement joins TRBV5-4 to TRBJ1-1; D is perhaps TRBD1 (6 bases). The CDR3 has 16 amino acids. The V gene's germline CDR1 is SGHNT and CDR2 YYREEE (reference sequence). The V end lost 1 base, the J end lost 1 base, and 14 bases lay between the germline ends. Written as DNA, the CDR3 is TGTGCCAGCAGCTTGTTGCTTGGGGGCGGGAACACTGAAGCTTTCTTT. Protein: CASSLLLGGGNTEAFF. The variable domain in full, completed from reference TRBV5-4 and TRBJ1-1, reads ETGVTQSPTHLIKTRGQQVTLRCSSQSGHNTVSWYQQALGQGPQFIFQYYREEENGRGNFPPRFSGLQFPNYSSELNVNALELDDSALYLCASSLLLGGGNTEAFFGQGTRLTVV.

Comment on this clone: The identical CDR3 is also encoded by other nucleotide sequences in the sample. This sequence joins TRBV28 and TRBJ2-3; no definite D call. V was shortened by 5 bases and J by 3 bases, with 9 bases between the two germline ends. The germline V gene has CDR1 MDHEN and CDR2 SYDVKM. The CDR3 length is 13 residues. The CDR3 DNA reads TGTGCCAGCAGTCTGGGCGGAACAGATACGCAGTATTTT. Residues: CASSLGGTDTQYF.